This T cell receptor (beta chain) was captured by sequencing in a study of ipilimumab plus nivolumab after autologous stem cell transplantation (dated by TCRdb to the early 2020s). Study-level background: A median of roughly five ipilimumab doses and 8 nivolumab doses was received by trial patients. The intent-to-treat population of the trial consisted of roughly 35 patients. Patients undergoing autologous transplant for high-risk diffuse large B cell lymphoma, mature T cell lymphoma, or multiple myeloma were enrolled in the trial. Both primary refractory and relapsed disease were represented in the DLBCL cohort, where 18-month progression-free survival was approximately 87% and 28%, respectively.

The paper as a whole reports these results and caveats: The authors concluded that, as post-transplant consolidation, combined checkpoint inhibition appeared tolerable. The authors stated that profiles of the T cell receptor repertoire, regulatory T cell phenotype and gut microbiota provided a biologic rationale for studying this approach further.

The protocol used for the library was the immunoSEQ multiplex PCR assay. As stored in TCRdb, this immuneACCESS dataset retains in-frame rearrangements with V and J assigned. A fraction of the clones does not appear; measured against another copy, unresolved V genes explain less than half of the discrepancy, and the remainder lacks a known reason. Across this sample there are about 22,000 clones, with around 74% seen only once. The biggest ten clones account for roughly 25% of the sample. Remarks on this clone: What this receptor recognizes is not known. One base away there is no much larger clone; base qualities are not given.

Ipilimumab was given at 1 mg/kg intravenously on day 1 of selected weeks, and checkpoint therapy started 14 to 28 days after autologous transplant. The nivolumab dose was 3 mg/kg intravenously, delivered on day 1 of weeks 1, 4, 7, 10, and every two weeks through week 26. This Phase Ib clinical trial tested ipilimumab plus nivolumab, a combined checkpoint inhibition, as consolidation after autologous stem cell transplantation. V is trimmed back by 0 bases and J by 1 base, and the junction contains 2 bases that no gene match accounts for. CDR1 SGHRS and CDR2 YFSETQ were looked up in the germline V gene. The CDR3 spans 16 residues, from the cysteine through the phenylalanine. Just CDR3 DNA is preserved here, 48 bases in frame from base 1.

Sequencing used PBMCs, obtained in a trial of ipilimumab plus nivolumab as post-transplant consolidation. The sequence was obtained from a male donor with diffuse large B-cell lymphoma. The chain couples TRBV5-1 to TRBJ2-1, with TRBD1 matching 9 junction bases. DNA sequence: TGCGCCAGCAGCTTGGCCGGGACAGGGTCCTACAATGAGCAGTTCTTC. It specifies CASSLAGTGSYNEQFF.